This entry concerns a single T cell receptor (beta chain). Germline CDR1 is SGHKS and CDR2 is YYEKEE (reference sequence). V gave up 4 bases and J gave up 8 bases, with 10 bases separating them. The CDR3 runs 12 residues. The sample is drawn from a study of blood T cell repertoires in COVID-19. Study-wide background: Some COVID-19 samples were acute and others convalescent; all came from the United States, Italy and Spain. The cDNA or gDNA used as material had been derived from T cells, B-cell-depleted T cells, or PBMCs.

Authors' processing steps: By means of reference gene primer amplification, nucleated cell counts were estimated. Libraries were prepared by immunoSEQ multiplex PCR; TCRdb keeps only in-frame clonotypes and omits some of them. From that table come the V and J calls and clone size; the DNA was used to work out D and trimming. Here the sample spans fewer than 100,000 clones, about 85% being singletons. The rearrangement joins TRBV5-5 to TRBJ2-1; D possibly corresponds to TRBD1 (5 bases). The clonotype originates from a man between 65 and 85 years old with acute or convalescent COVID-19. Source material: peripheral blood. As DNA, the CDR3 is TGTGCCAGCAGCCCTAGGGGCGATGAGCAGTTCTTC. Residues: CASSPRGDEQFF. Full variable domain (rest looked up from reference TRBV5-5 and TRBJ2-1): DAGVTQSPTHLIKTRGQQVTLRCSPISGHKSVSWYQQVLGQGPQFIFQYYEKEERGRGNFPDRFSARQFPNYSSELNVNALLLGDSALYLCASSPRGDEQFFGPGTRLTVL.